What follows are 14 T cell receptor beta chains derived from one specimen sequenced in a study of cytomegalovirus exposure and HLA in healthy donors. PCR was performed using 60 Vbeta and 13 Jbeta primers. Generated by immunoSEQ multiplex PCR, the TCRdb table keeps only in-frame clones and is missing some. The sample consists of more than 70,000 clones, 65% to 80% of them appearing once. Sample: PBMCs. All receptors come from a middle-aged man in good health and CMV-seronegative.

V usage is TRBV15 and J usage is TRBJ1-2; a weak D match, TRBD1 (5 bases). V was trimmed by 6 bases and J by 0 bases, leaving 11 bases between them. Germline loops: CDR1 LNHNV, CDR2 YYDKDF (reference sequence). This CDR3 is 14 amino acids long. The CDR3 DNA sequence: TGTGCCACCAGGTTGGGGGGGGCTAACTATGGCTACACCTTC. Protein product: CATRLGGANYGYTF.

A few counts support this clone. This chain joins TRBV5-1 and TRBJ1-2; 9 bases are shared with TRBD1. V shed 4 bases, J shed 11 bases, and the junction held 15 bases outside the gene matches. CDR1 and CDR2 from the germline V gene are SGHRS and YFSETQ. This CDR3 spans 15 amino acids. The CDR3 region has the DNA TGCGCCAGCAGCATAACTTCCCGGGACAGGGAGGGATACACCTTC. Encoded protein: CASSITSRDREGYTF.

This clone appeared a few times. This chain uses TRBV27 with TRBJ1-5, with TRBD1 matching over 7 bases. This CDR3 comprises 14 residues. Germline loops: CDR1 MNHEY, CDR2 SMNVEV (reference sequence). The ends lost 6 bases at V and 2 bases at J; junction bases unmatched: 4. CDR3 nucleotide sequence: TGTGCCAGCAGGCTTACAGGGGGCAATCAGCCCCAGCATTTT. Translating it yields CASRLTGGNQPQHF.

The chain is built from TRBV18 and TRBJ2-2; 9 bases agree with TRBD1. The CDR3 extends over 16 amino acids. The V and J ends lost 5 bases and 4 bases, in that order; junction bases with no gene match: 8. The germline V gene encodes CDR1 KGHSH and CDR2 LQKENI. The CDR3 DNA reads TGTGCCAGCTCAACTCCGGGACAGGGTCGCACCGGGGAGCTGTTTTTT. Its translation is CASSTPGQGRTGELFF.

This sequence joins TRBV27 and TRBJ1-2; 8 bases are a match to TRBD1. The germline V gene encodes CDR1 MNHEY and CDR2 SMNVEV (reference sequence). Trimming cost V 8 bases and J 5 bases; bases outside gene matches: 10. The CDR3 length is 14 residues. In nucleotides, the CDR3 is TGTGCCAGCGGATCACAGGGGGAAAGGTATGGCTACACCTTC. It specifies CASGSQGERYGYTF.

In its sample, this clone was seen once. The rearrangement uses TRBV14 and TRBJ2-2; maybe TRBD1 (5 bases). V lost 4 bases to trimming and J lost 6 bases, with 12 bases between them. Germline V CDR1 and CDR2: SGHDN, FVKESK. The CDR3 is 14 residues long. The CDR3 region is CASSRQGWAGELFF. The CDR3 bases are TGTGCCAGCAGCCGCCAGGGATGGGCCGGGGAGCTGTTTTTT.

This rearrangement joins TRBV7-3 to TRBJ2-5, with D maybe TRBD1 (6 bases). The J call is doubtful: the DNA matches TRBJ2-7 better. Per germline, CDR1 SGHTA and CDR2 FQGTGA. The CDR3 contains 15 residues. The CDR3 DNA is TGTGCCAGCAGCCCCGATAGGGACAACGCCTACGAGCAGTACTTC. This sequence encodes CASSPDRDNAYEQYF.

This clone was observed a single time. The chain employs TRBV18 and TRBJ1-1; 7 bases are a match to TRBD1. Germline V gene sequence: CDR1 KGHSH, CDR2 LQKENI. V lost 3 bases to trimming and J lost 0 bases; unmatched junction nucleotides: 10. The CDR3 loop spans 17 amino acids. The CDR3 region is CASSPPKGANMNTEAFF. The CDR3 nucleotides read TGTGCCAGCTCACCTCCGAAGGGGGCCAACATGAACACTGAAGCTTTCTTT.

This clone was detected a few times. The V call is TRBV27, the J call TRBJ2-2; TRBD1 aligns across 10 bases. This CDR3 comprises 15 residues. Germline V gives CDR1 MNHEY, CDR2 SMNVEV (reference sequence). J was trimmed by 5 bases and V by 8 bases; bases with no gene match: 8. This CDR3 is CASSGQGIWTGELFF. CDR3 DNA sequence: TGTGCCAGCTCGGGACAGGGGATATGGACCGGGGAGCTGTTTTTT.

CDR3 residues: CATSRRHLDDPYEQYF. The CDR3 coding sequence is TGTGCCACCAGCAGAAGACACCTTGATGACCCCTACGAGCAGTACTTC. The chain carries TRBV15 and TRBJ2-7; D gene ambiguous. The CDR3 totals 16 residues. The V gene lost 2 bases and the J gene lost 2 bases, with 16 bases spanning the gap. The germline V gene has CDR1 LNHNV and CDR2 YYDKDF (reference sequence).

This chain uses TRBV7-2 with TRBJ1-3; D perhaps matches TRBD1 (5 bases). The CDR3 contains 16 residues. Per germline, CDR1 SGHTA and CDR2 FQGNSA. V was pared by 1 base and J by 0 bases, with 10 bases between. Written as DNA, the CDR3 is TGTGCCAGCAGCTTAGTCGGGGGTCTCTCTGGAAACACCATATATTTT. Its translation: CASSLVGGLSGNTIYF.

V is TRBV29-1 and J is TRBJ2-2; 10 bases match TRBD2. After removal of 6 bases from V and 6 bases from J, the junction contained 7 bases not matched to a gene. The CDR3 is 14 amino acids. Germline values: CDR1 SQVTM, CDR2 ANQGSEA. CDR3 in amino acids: CSVGQSGGAGELFF. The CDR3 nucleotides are TGCAGCGTGGGGCAAAGCGGGGGGGCCGGGGAGCTGTTTTTT.

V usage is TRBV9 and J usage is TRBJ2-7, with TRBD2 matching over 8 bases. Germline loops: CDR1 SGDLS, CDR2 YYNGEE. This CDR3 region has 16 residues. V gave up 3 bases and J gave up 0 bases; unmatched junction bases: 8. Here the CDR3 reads CASSAPGGGHSYEQYF. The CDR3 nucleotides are TGTGCCAGCAGCGCCCCGGGGGGGGGACACTCCTACGAGCAGTACTTC.

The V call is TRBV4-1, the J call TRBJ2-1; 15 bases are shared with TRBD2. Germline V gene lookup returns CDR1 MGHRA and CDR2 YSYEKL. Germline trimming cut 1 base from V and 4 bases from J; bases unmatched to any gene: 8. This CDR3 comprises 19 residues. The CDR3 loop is CASSQVGGTSGGPYNEQFF. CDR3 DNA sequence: TGCGCCAGCAGCCAAGTGGGAGGGACTAGCGGGGGGCCATACAATGAGCAGTTCTTC.